This T cell receptor beta chain was obtained from a study of CD8 T cells in ankylosing spondylitis. This clonotype has more than one count but fewer than ten. Its target is unknown. V lost 5 bases, J lost 1 base, and 2 bases stayed unmatched. Per the germline V gene, CDR1 is LGHNT and CDR2 is FRNRAP. The CDR3 contains 15 residues. Study-level points and caveats: Disease-linked clones reportedly showed significant enrichment in matched ankylosing spondylitis synovial fluid. Within ankylosing spondylitis blood, a TCR beta motif made up of roughly eight highly homologous variants appeared to be characteristic.

5'-RACE, quantitative and with molecular barcodes, yielded the TCR beta libraries. TCRdb redid the calling of the 5' RACE reads with MiXCR, one entry per CDR3 protein. The data show 750,000 to 850,000 distinct CDR3 sequences, 12% seen once. The sequenced material came from blood, either unsorted or a sorted T cell fraction (not recorded which). V and J are TRBV12-5 and TRBJ2-1; 10 bases are shared with TRBD1. The receptor's source is a male donor with ankylosing spondylitis. DNA of the CDR3: TGTGCTAGTGGTAGGGGACAGGGGTCCTACAATGAGCAGTTCTTC. It encodes CASGRGQGSYNEQFF.